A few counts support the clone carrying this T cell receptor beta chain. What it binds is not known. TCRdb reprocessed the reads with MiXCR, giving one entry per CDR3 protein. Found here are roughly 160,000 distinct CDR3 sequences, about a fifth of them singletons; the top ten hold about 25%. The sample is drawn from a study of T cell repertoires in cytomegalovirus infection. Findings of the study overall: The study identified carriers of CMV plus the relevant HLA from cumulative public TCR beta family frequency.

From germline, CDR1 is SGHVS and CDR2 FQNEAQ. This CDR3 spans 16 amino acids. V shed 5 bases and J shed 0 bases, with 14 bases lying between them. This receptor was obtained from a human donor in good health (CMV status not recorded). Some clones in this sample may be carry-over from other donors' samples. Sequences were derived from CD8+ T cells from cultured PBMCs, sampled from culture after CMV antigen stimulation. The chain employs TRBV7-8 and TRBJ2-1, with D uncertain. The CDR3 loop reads CASSHWTASSYNEQFF. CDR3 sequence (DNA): TGTGCCAGCAGCCATTGGACCGCGAGCTCCTACAATGAGCAGTTCTTC.